Reported below is one TCR beta chain. What it binds is unknown. The data derive from a study of cytomegalovirus exposure and HLA in healthy donors. The study's findings and limits: After further analysis at a later stage, 16,951 TCR beta sequences were associated with HLA alleles at 0.05 false discovery rate.

60 Vbeta and 13 Jbeta primers were used in PCR. Assay: immunoSEQ multiplex PCR; the TCRdb copy retains only in-frame clones and omits some. Among about 130,000 clones listed, approximately 80% were seen once. V was cut by 1 base and J by 8 bases, with 21 bases left in between. The CDR3 covers 17 residues. Germline V gene lookup returns CDR1 MDHEN and CDR2 SYDVKM. This chain connects TRBV28 to TRBJ1-3; D perhaps matches TRBD1 (5 bases). The sequenced material came from PBMCs. The TCR was taken from a woman in her thirties or forties in good health and CMV-seropositive. The CDR3 DNA follows: TGTGCCAGCAGTTTATTGATTTTTGGGAGGGACCCGGACACCATATATTTT. Translating gives CASSLLIFGRDPDTIYF. Filled out from reference TRBV28 and TRBJ1-3, the complete variable domain reads DVKVTQSSRYLVKRTGEKVFLECVQDMDHENMFWYRQDPGLGLRLIYFSYDVKMKEKGDIPEGYSVSREKKERFSLILESASTNQTSMYLCASSLLIFGRDPDTIYFGEGSWLTVV.